The clone carrying this TCR beta chain was counted a few times. The identical CDR3 is also encoded by other nucleotide sequences in the sample. This specimen comes from a study of cytomegalovirus exposure and HLA in healthy donors. Trimming took off 2 bases at V and 1 base at J, with 6 bases between the two ends. This CDR3 contains 14 residues. Germline V CDR1 and CDR2: SGDLS, YYNGEE. Amplification used 60 Vbeta primers and 13 Jbeta primers. TCRdb's table, derived via immunoSEQ multiplex PCR, lists solely in-frame clones and lacks some. The data show over 150,000 clones, roughly 82% seen once. This clonotype was sampled from a man between 45 and 60 years old in good health and CMV-seropositive. V and J are TRBV9 and TRBJ2-2, with D possibly matching TRBD2 (6 bases). The sample taken for sequencing was PBMCs. The CDR3 loop is CASSVGLNTGELFF. The CDR3 DNA follows: TGTGCCAGCAGCGTGGGACTGAACACCGGGGAGCTGTTTTTT.